These 29 T cell receptor beta chains share one sample of origin, sequenced in a study of cytomegalovirus exposure and HLA in healthy donors. PCR involved 60 Vbeta and 13 Jbeta primers. Assay used: immunoSEQ multiplex PCR; TCRdb lists only in-frame clones, some missing. The data contain tens of thousands of clones, roughly 75% of them singletons. The sequencing sample was made of PBMCs. These receptors were collected from a male donor in good health and CMV-seronegative.

This clone occurred a few times. This rearrangement joins TRBV5-8 to TRBJ1-5; the match to TRBD1 covers 9 bases. The CDR3 spans 16 residues. Germline CDR1 reads SGHTS; CDR2 reads YDEGEE. The ends lost 4 bases at V and 7 bases at J; junction bases unmatched: 12. CDR3: CASSPKSGTGLQPQHF. The CDR3, as DNA: TGTGCCAGCAGCCCTAAGTCCGGGACAGGGTTGCAGCCCCAGCATTTT.

J is TRBJ2-7 and V is TRBV20-1; D ambiguous. The CDR3 runs to 11 residues. Trimming took off 2 bases at V and 7 bases at J, with 9 bases between the two ends. Germline V gene sequence: CDR1 DFQATT, CDR2 SNEGSKA (reference sequence). DNA for the CDR3: TGCAGTGCTAGACTTCCCACTGAGCAGTACTTC. This sequence encodes CSARLPTEQYF.

This clone was detected once. The J gene is TRBJ2-1, the V gene TRBV12-5; D is possibly TRBD1 (5 bases). This CDR3 is built from 14 residues. Germline lookup yields CDR1 LGHNT and CDR2 FRNRAP. The ends were cut back, 5 bases at V and 3 bases at J, with 11 bases in the middle. The CDR3 DNA follows: TGTGCTAGTGGTACAGGACACAACTACAATGAGCAGTTCTTC. Protein product: CASGTGHNYNEQFF.

The chain recombines TRBV4-2 with TRBJ2-1; 9 nucleotides line up with TRBD2. CDR1 and CDR2 from the germline V gene are LGHNA and YNFKEQ. Trimming removed 0 bases from V and 4 bases from J; junction bases left unmatched: 7. The CDR3 spans 17 residues. DNA of the CDR3: TGTGCCAGCAGCCAAGATGATGGGCGGGGGGGTTACAATGAGCAGTTCTTC. Translated: CASSQDDGRGGYNEQFF.

V is TRBV5-4 and J is TRBJ2-5, with TRBD2 as a possible D gene (6 bases). The ends were cut back, 0 bases at V and 9 bases at J, with 15 bases in the middle. Germline V CDR1 and CDR2: SGHNT, YYREEE (reference sequence). This CDR3 has 14 residues. The CDR3 spells CASSLESSEPPQYF. DNA for the CDR3: TGTGCCAGCAGCTTGGAGTCTAGCGAACCCCCCCAGTACTTC.

The chain links TRBV19 to TRBJ2-7, with 10 positions matching TRBD2. J gave up 2 bases and V 3 bases, and 4 bases lay outside the gene matches. The V gene's germline CDR1 is LNHDA and CDR2 SQIVND (reference sequence). This CDR3 region has 15 residues. CDR3 sequence reads: CASSILAGGAYEQYF. DNA for the CDR3: TGTGCCAGTAGTATCTTAGCGGGAGGTGCCTACGAGCAGTACTTC.

This chain joins TRBV7-2 and TRBJ1-2, with TRBD1 matching 8 bases. The CDR3 runs to 17 residues. The J segment lost 8 bases and the V segment lost 1 base, leaving 15 bases of the junction unmatched. The V gene's germline CDR1 is SGHTA and CDR2 FQGNSA. The CDR3 here is CASSLVAGQGARWGYTF. The CDR3 nucleotides are TGTGCCAGCAGCTTAGTTGCCGGCCAGGGGGCTCGATGGGGCTACACCTTC.

The rearrangement links TRBV5-1 to TRBJ2-2, with D perhaps matching TRBD1 (5 bases). V lost 0 bases and J 4 bases, leaving 10 bases between the germline ends. This CDR3 is 15 amino acids long. Germline V gene data show CDR1 as SGHRS and CDR2 as YFSETQ. The CDR3 here is CASSLVQGGTGELFF. The CDR3 bases are TGCGCCAGCAGCTTGGTTCAGGGCGGCACCGGGGAGCTGTTTTTT.

This chain joins TRBV6-5 and TRBJ2-1; D may be TRBD2 (5 bases). Trimming removed 8 bases from V and 9 bases from J, with 11 bases in between. The CDR3 totals 11 residues. The germline CDR1 and CDR2 sequences are MNHEY and SVGAGI. This CDR3 is CASSHGGEQFF. The DNA for the CDR3 is TGTGCCAGCTCCCACGGAGGTGAGCAGTTCTTC.

This clone has a handful of counts. The V gene is TRBV30, the J gene TRBJ2-1; a possible D gene is TRBD1 (6 bases). The CDR3 has 13 amino acids. V lost 1 base, J lost 4 bases, and 8 bases lay in between. The V gene's germline CDR1 is GTSNPN and CDR2 SVGIG (reference sequence). Here the CDR3 reads CAWSDQGYNEQFF. As DNA, the CDR3 is TGTGCCTGGAGTGATCAGGGGTACAATGAGCAGTTCTTC.

The chain recombines TRBV4-2 with TRBJ2-1; TRBD2 matches at 11 bases. The CDR3 loop spans 16 amino acids. CDR1 is LGHNA, CDR2 YNFKEQ, per germline. With V trimmed by 0 bases and J by 10 bases, 8 bases remained unmatched. The CDR3 protein is CASSQDRILAGEEQFF. The CDR3 DNA is TGTGCCAGCAGCCAAGACAGGATACTAGCGGGAGAGGAGCAGTTCTTC.

Only a few counts were recorded for this clone. The rearrangement links TRBV10-3 to TRBJ1-1; 7 bases map to TRBD1. Per the germline V gene, CDR1 is ENHRY and CDR2 is SYGVKD. This CDR3 has 13 amino acids. The V and J ends lost 5 bases and 7 bases, in that order; junction bases with no gene match: 7. As DNA, the CDR3 is TGTGCCATCAGTCCGGGACAGAATATTGAAGCTTTCTTT. The encoded protein is CAISPGQNIEAFF.

The chain links TRBV25-1 to TRBJ2-5, with 14 bases aligning to TRBD2. V shed 6 bases, J shed 5 bases, and the junction held 8 bases outside the gene matches. Germline-derived CDR1 and CDR2 are MGHDK and SYGVNS. This CDR3 spans 16 amino acids. The CDR3 loop reads CASRATSGRGRETQYF. The CDR3 nucleotides read TGTGCCAGCAGGGCGACTAGCGGGAGGGGACGGGAGACCCAGTACTTC. Using reference TRBV25-1 and TRBJ2-5 for the parts outside the CDR3, the full variable domain is EADIYQTPRYLVIGTGKKITLECSQTMGHDKMYWYQQDPGMELHLIHYSYGVNSTEKGDLSSESTVSRIRTEHFPLTLESARPSHTSQYLCASRATSGRGRETQYFGPGTRLLVL.

This chain joins TRBV7-2 and TRBJ2-7; possible D gene TRBD1, 5 bases. With 1 base removed from V and 2 bases from J, the gap between germline ends came to 12 bases. The V gene's germline CDR1 is SGHTA and CDR2 FQGNSA. The CDR3 covers 15 residues. In DNA, the CDR3 is TGTGCCAGCAGCTTAGTTAATAGGGGCCCCTACGAGCAGTACTTC. Translating it yields CASSLVNRGPYEQYF.

The V call is TRBV7-2, the J call TRBJ2-5; unclear D gene. V gave up 2 bases and J gave up 5 bases, with 18 bases separating them. Germline V gene data show CDR1 as SGHTA and CDR2 as FQGNSA. CDR3 length equals 16 residues. CDR3 protein: CASSLSFDSRRETQYF. The CDR3 DNA follows: TGTGCCAGCAGCTTAAGCTTCGACTCCCGGCGTGAGACCCAGTACTTC.

This sequence joins TRBV7-6 and TRBJ2-3; D is perhaps TRBD2 (6 bases). The germline V gene encodes CDR1 SGHVS and CDR2 FNYEAQ. This CDR3 region has 15 residues. Trimming cost V 2 bases and J 0 bases, with 9 bases left between them. The chain's CDR3 is CASSLTGTSTDTQYF. The CDR3 DNA reads TGTGCCAGCAGCTTAACCGGGACTAGCACAGATACGCAGTATTTT.

V gene TRBV7-3 combines with J gene TRBJ2-1, with 10 bases matching TRBD2. The germline V gene has CDR1 SGHTA and CDR2 FQGTGA. The trim removed 2 bases at V and 9 bases at J, leaving 7 bases unmatched. The CDR3 loop spans 15 amino acids. CDR3 sequence (DNA): TGTGCCAGCAGCTTAGGGCTAGCGGGAGTAGGTGAGCAGTTCTTC. Protein: CASSLGLAGVGEQFF.

This sequence joins TRBV5-1 and TRBJ2-2; D is unclear. This CDR3 region has 14 residues. Germline V gene data show CDR1 as SGHRS and CDR2 as YFSETQ. V was clipped by 4 bases and J by 6 bases, with 13 bases between them. CDR3 coding DNA: TGCGCCAGCAGCCGCAAAATAGAGGCCGGGGAGCTGTTTTTT. This gives the protein CASSRKIEAGELFF. The full variable domain, rest sourced from reference TRBV5-1 and TRBJ2-2, is KAGVTQTPRYLIKTRGQQVTLSCSPISGHRSVSWYQQTPGQGLQFLFEYFSETQRNKGNFPGRFSGRQFSNSRSEMNVSTLELGDSALYLCASSRKIEAGELFFGEGSRLTVL.

The chain links TRBV9 to TRBJ2-5, with 8 nucleotides matching TRBD1. Germline V gives CDR1 SGDLS, CDR2 YYNGEE. The CDR3 loop spans 17 amino acids. Unmatched junction bases numbered 11, after V lost 2 bases and J lost 2 bases. DNA of the CDR3: TGTGCCAGCAGCGTCGGACAGGGAGTGAACGCGCAAGAGACCCAGTACTTC. Translation gives CASSVGQGVNAQETQYF.

The gene calls are TRBV6-1 and TRBJ2-7; D unclear. Germline-derived CDR1 and CDR2 are MNHNS and SASEGT. Trimming shortened V by 7 bases and J by 7 bases, and 14 bases separated the two germline ends. The CDR3 extends over 12 amino acids. CDR3 nucleotide sequence: TGTGCCAGCAACGATCCGGCCGGGGAGCAGTACTTC. Its protein product is CASNDPAGEQYF.

The chain has TRBV28 and TRBJ2-1, with TRBD2 as a possible D gene (6 bases). Germline lookup yields CDR1 MDHEN and CDR2 SYDVKM. CDR3 length: 13 residues. V was cut by 6 bases and J by 6 bases, with 12 bases left in between. CDR3: CASRQNGGNEQFF. CDR3 DNA: TGTGCCAGCAGACAAAACGGGGGCAATGAGCAGTTCTTC.

The gene calls are TRBV7-3 and TRBJ2-2, with no clear D. CDR1 and CDR2 from the germline V gene are SGHTA and FQGTGA. The CDR3 consists of 13 residues. V lost 4 bases, J lost 5 bases, and 8 bases lay in between. The CDR3 is CASSYGATGELFF. The CDR3 region has the DNA TGTGCCAGCAGCTACGGTGCAACCGGGGAGCTGTTTTTT.

The chain joins TRBV4-2 to TRBJ1-5, with a possible D match to TRBD1 (5 bases). V gave up 0 bases and J gave up 5 bases, with 5 bases separating them. Germline V gene data show CDR1 as LGHNA and CDR2 as YNFKEQ. The CDR3 extends over 13 amino acids. CDR3: CASSQDRDQPQHF. CDR3 nucleotide sequence: TGTGCCAGCAGCCAAGACAGGGATCAGCCCCAGCATTTT.

The chain combines TRBV4-3 with TRBJ2-6; maybe TRBD2 (6 bases). Deletions cut 0 bases from V and 2 bases from J, with 17 bases between. The CDR3 totals 19 residues. The germline V gene has CDR1 LGHNA and CDR2 YSLEER. CDR3 bases: TGCGCCAGCAGCCAAGATTGGCAGGGACTCCTTCCTGGGGCCAACGTCCTGACTTTC. Its protein product is CASSQDWQGLLPGANVLTF.

The chain has TRBV11-2 and TRBJ2-1; no firm D call. The CDR3 runs to 15 residues. Trimming stripped 4 bases from V and 7 bases from J, with 17 bases between. Germline V CDR1 and CDR2: SGHAT, FQNNGV. In DNA, the CDR3 is TGTGCCAGCAGCTACAACCCCCCCGTACAGAATGAGCAGTTCTTC. It encodes CASSYNPPVQNEQFF.

The chain employs TRBV28 and TRBJ1-4; the D gene is possibly TRBD1 (5 bases). The CDR3 has 17 amino acids. The V end lost 5 bases, the J end lost 8 bases, and 24 bases lay between the germline ends. Germline CDR1 reads MDHEN; CDR2 reads SYDVKM. In DNA form, the CDR3 reads TGTGCCAGCAGTCCCAATGCGGAACCTAGACGGGGGGAAAAACTGTTTTTT. Residues: CASSPNAEPRRGEKLFF.

DNA of the CDR3: TGTGCCAGCAGCCTTCTAGCCGGGGAGCAGTTCTTC. Its protein product is CASSLLAGEQFF. The chain joins TRBV4-2 to TRBJ2-1, with D maybe TRBD2 (5 bases). The CDR3 runs to 12 residues. V was shortened by 4 bases and J by 10 bases, with 11 bases between the two germline ends. From germline, CDR1 is LGHNA and CDR2 YNFKEQ.

This rearrangement joins TRBV27 to TRBJ1-5; D call uncertain. V lost 8 bases and J 0 bases, leaving 5 bases between the germline ends. The V gene's germline CDR1 is MNHEY and CDR2 SMNVEV (reference sequence). This CDR3 has 12 amino acids. The CDR3 protein is CASWHSNQPQHF. As DNA, the CDR3 is TGTGCCAGCTGGCATAGCAATCAGCCCCAGCATTTT.

The rearrangement uses TRBV19 and TRBJ2-1; 9 bases agree with TRBD1. CDR1 LNHDA and CDR2 SQIVND come from the germline V gene (reference sequence). CDR3 length: 15 amino acids. The ends lost 10 bases at V and 2 bases at J; junction bases unmatched: 9. CDR3 nucleotide sequence: TGTGCCACCAAGGAGGGACAGGGAACCTACAATGAGCAGTTCTTC. Its protein product is CATKEGQGTYNEQFF.